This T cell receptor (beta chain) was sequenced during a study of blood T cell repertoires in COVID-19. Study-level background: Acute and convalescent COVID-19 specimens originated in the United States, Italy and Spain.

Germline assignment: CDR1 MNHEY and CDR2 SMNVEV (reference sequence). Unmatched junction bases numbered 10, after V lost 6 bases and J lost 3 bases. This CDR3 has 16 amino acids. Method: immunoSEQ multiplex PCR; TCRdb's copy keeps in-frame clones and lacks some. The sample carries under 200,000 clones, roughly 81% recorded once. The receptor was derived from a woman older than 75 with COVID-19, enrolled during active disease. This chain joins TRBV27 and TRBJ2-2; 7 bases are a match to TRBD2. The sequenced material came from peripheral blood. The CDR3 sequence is CASRYSGTTYTGELFF. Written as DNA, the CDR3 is TGTGCCAGCAGATACTCCGGGACTACTTACACCGGGGAGCTGTTTTTT.